These 4 T cell receptor beta chains were sequenced from one sample in a study of blood T cell repertoires in COVID-19. Clones were sequenced by immunoSEQ multiplex PCR, and TCRdb holds only the in-frame ones, with some missing. The table lists under 200,000 clones, under 90% of them singletons. Sequenced input: peripheral blood. The receptors come from a woman in her sixties or seventies with COVID-19, enrolled during active disease.

Only one count was recorded for this clone. This sequence joins TRBV10-3 and TRBJ1-6, with TRBD1 as a possible D gene (6 bases). The CDR3 loop spans 16 amino acids. Trimming removed 4 bases from V and 0 bases from J, with 10 bases in between. CDR1 ENHRY and CDR2 SYGVKD come from the germline V gene. The CDR3 spells CAISVTGSSYNSPLHF. The DNA of the CDR3 is TGTGCCATCAGTGTTACAGGGAGCTCCTATAATTCACCCCTCCACTTT.

This clone came up a few times. The chain has TRBV30 and TRBJ1-4; D remains ambiguous. The ends were cut back, 1 base at V and 10 bases at J, with 16 bases in the middle. This CDR3 is built from 14 residues. Germline CDR1 and CDR2: GTSNPN and SVGIG (reference sequence). The CDR3 spells CAWSGQTGWGKLFF. The CDR3, as DNA: TGTGCCTGGAGTGGGCAAACGGGATGGGGAAAACTGTTTTTT.

This chain uses TRBV21-1 with TRBJ1-4; the table calls TRBD1, which could not be checked here. TRBV21-1 is a pseudogene locus. This CDR3 has 12 residues. In nucleotides, the CDR3 is TGTGCCAGCAGCAAAATAAACAGAAAACTGTTTTTT. It codes for CASSKINRKLFF.

The chain joins TRBV5-3 to TRBJ1-1, with D possibly TRBD1 on 6 matching bases. TRBV5-3 falls under the ORF class, with uncertain function. V dropped 2 bases and J dropped 6 bases, with 20 bases sitting between them. CDR3 length equals 16 residues. The CDR3 nucleotides are TGTGCCAGAAGCTTTGGGCCGACAGGAACAACGTCTGAAGCTTTCTTT. Its protein product is CARSFGPTGTTSEAFF.